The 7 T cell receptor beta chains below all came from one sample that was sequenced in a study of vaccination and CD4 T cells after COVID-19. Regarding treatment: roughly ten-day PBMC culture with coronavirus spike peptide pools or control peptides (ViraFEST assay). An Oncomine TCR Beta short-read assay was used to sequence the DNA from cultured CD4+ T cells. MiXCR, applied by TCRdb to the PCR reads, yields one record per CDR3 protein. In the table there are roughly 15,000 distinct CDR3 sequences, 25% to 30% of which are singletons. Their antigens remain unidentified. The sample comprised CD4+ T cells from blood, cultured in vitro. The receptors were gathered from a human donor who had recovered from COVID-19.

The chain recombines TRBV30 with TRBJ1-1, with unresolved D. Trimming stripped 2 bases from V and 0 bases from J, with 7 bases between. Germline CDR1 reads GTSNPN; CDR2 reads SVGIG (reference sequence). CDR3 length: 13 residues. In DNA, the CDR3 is TGTGCCTGGAGTCGGTTCCTGAACACTGAAGCTTTCTTT. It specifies CAWSRFLNTEAFF.

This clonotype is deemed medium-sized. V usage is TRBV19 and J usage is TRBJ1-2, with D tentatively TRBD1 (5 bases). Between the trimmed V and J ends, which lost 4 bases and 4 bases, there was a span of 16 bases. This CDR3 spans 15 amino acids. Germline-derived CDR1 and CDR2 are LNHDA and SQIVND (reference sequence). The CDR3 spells CASSRDEDRFYGYTF. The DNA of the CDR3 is TGTGCCAGTAGTAGAGACGAAGACAGATTCTATGGCTACACCTTC.

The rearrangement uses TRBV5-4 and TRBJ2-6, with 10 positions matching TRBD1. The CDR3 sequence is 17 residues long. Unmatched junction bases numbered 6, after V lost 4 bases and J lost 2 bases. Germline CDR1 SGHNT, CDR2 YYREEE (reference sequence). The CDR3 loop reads CASSRGDRGAGANVLTF. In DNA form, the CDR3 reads TGTGCCAGCAGCCGGGGGGACAGGGGAGCTGGGGCCAACGTCCTGACTTTC.

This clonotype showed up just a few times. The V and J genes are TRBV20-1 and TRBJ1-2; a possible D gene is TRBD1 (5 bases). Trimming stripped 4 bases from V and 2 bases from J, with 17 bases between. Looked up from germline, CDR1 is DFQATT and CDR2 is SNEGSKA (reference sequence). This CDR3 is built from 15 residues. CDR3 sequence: CSATPGTEGNYGYTF. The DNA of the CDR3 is TGCAGTGCTACCCCCGGGACCGAGGGGAACTATGGCTACACCTTC.

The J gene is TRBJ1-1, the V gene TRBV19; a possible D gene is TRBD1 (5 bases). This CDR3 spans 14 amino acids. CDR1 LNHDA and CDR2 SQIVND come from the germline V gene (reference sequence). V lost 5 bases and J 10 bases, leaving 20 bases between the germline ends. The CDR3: CASSSFPGPGGAFF. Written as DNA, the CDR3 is TGTGCCAGTAGTTCTTTCCCGGGCCCGGGGGGAGCTTTCTTT.

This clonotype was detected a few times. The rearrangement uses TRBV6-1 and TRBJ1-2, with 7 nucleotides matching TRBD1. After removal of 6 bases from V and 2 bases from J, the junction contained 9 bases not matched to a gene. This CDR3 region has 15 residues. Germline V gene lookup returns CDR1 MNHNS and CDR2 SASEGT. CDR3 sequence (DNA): TGTGCCAGCAGACCAAGGGGAGGGGGCAACTATGGCTACACCTTC. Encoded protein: CASRPRGGGNYGYTF.

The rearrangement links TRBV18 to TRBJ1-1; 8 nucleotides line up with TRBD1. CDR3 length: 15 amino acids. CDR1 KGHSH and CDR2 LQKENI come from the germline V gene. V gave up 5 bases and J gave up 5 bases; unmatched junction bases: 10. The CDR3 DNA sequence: TGTGCCAGCTCATCCCAGGGGGCTGAGGGGACTGAAGCTTTCTTT. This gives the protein CASSSQGAEGTEAFF.